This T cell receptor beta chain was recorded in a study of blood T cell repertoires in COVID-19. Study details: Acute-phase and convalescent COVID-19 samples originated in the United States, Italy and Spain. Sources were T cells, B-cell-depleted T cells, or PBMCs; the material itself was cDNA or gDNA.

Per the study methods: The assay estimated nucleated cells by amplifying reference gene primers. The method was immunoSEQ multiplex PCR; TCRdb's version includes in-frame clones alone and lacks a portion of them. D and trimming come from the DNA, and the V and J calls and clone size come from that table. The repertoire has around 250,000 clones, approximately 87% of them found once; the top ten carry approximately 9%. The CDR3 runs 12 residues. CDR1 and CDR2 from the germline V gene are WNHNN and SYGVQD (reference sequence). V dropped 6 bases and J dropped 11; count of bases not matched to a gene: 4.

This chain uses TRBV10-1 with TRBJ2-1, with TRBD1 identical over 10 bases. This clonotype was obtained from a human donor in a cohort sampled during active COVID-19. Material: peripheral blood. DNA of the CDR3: TGCGCCAGCAGGGGGACAGGGGAAAAGCAGTTCTTC. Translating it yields CASRGTGEKQFF.